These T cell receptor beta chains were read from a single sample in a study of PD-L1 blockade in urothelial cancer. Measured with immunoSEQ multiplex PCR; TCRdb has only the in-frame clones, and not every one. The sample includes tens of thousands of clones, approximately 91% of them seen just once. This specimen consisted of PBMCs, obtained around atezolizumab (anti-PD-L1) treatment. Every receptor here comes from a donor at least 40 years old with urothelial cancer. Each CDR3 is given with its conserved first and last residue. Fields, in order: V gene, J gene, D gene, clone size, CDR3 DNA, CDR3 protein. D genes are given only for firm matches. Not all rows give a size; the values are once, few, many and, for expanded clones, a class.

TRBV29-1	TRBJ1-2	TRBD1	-	TGCAGCGTTGACGGACAGGGAGGGTCGGGTGGCTATGGCTACACCTTC	CSVDGQGGSGGYGYTF
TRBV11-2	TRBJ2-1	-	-	TGTGCCAGCAGCTTAGATCTGGGCGGAGGATACAATGAGCAGTTCTTC	CASSLDLGGGYNEQFF
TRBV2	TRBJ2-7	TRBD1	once	TGTGCCAGCAGGGGCCCGGGACAGGGAACCTACGAGCAGTACTTC	CASRGPGQGTYEQYF
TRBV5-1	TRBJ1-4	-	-	TGCGCCAGCAGACAGACAGTAGGTGGGGAAAAACTGTTTTTT	CASRQTVGGEKLFF
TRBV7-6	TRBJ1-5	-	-	TGTGCCAGCAGCTTTCCCGGTAAGCCCCAGCATTTT	CASSFPGKPQHF
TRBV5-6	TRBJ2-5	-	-	TGTGCCAGCAGCTTGGAGCTGGTTCCCGAGACCCAGTACTTC	CASSLELVPETQYF
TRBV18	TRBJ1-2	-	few	TGTGCCAGCTCCCCCGGCGGATGGGATGGCTACACCTTC	CASSPGGWDGYTF
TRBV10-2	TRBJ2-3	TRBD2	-	TGCGCCAGCAGACTAGCGGACTTTAGCACAGATACGCAGTATTTT	CASRLADFSTDTQYF
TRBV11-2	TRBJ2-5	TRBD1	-	TGCGCCAGCAGCCAAGAATGGGGGACAGGGGGAGAGACCCAGTACTTC	CASSQEWGTGGETQYF
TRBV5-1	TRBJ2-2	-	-	TGCGCCAGCAGCTTGGTGGCGGGGACGAACACCGGGGAGCTGTTTTTT	CASSLVAGTNTGELFF
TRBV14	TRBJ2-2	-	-	TGTGCCAGCAGCCAACTCTCGAACACCGGGGAGCTGTTTTTT	CASSQLSNTGELFF
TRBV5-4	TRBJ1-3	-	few	TGTGCCAGCAGCTTGGACAGCTCCGCTGACACCATATATTTT	CASSLDSSADTIYF
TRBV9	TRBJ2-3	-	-	TGTGCCAGCAGCGTAGAGGGGGGGACCACAGATACGCAGTATTTT	CASSVEGGTTDTQYF
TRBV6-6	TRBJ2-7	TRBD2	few	TGTGCCAGCTCCCCACTAGCGGGAAGCGAGCAGTACTTC	CASSPLAGSEQYF
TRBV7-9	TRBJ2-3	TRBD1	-	TGTGCCAGCGCCGGCTGGGGACAGGGGCTCAATACGCAGTATTTT	CASAGWGQGLNTQYF
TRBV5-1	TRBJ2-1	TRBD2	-	TGCGCCAGCAGCTTGGCAGGTAGCGGGAGCTCCTACAATGAGCAGTTCTTC	CASSLAGSGSSYNEQFF
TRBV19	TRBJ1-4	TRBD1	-	TGTGCCAGTACCCCCGGGGACAGTACTAATGAAAAACTGTTTTTT	CASTPGDSTNEKLFF
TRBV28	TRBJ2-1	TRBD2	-	TGTGCCAGCAGTTGGGGACTAGCAGGCGATGAGCAGTTCTTC	CASSWGLAGDEQFF
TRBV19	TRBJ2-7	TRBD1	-	TGTGCCAGTAGCTGGACAGGGGGATCTTGGGAGCAGTACTTC	CASSWTGGSWEQYF
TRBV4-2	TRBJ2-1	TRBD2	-	TGTGCCAGCAGCCTCCTGGCGGGAGGGCGTTACAATGAGCAGTTCTTC	CASSLLAGGRYNEQFF
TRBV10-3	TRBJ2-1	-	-	TGTGCCATCACGCCCGCGGGTGGATACAATGAGCAGTTCTTC	CAITPAGGYNEQFF
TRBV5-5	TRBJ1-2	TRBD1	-	TGTGCCAGCAGCGGGACAGGGTCCTATGGCTACACCTTC	CASSGTGSYGYTF
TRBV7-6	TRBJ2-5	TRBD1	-	TGTGCCAGCAGCCGAATCCCGCTGACAGGGAGCGGTGAGACCCAGTACTTC	CASSRIPLTGSGETQYF
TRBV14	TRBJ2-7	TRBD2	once	TGTGCCAGCAGCCAAGAGGGGGACTACCCTTACGAGCAGTACTTC	CASSQEGDYPYEQYF
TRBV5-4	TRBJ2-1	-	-	TGTGCCAGCAGCTTGGGGGCAGCCTCTTTCTACAATGAGCAGTTCTTC	CASSLGAASFYNEQFF
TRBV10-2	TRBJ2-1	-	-	TGCGCCAGCAGTGACTTAGCGTTCCACCCCTACAATGAGCAGTTCTTC	CASSDLAFHPYNEQFF
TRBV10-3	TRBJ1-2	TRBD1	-	TGTGCCATCAGTCCCCAGGGGGCCCAGGGCTACACCTTC	CAISPQGAQGYTF
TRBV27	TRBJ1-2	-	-	TGTGCCAGCAGTTTATCCACCGACAGCTATGGCTACACCTTC	CASSLSTDSYGYTF
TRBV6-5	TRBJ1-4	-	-	TGTGCCAGCAGTTACTCGAGCAGGGGTGGGGAAAAACTGTTTTTT	CASSYSSRGGEKLFF
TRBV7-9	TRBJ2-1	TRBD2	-	TGTGCCAGCAGGGGTAGCGGGAGCTATGAGCAGTTCTTC	CASRGSGSYEQFF
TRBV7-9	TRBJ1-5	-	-	TGTGCCAGCAGCTTAGGGACACATCAGCCCCAGCATTTT	CASSLGTHQPQHF
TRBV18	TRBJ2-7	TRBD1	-	TGTGCCAGCTCACTTACAGGGGGCATCTACGAGCAGTACTTC	CASSLTGGIYEQYF
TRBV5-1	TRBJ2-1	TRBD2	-	TGCGCCAGCAGCTCGACCAGGACTAGCACCCCCTACAATGAGCAGTTCTTC	CASSSTRTSTPYNEQFF
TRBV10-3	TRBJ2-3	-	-	TGTGCCATCACCCCCGGAGGGGGCGCGGGAGATACGCAGTATTTT	CAITPGGGAGDTQYF
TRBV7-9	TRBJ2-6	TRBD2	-	TGTGCCAGCAGCAAACCCGGGGGGGCACCTGGGGCCAACGTCCTGACTTTC	CASSKPGGAPGANVLTF
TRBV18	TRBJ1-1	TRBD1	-	TGTGCCAGCTCACCCGCACAGGGGTCGGGCACTGAAGCTTTCTTT	CASSPAQGSGTEAFF
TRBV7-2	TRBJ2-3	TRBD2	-	TGTGCCAGCAGCCTTAGCGGGAGAGGGACAGATACGCAGTATTTT	CASSLSGRGTDTQYF
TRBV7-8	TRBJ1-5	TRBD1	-	TGTGCCAGCAGCTTCGGACAGGGGGGCGTTCAGCCCCAGCATTTT	CASSFGQGGVQPQHF
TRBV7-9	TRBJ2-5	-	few	TGTGCCAGCAGCGCGCCGGGACAATGGGGGGAGACCCAGTACTTC	CASSAPGQWGETQYF
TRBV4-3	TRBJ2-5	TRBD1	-	TGCGCCAGCAGCCGAGACAGGGGCGAGACCCAGTACTTC	CASSRDRGETQYF
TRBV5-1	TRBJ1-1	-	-	TGCGCCAGCAGCTTGGGGACCAGCGGAGCTTTCTTT	CASSLGTSGAFF
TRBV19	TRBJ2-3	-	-	TGTGCCACCCGAGTGGCGGGCACAGATACGCAGTATTTT	CATRVAGTDTQYF
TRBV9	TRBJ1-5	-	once	TGTGCCAGCAGCGCCAACAGCTGGAGCAATCAGCCCCAGCATTTT	CASSANSWSNQPQHF
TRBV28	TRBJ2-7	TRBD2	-	TGTGCCAGCAGTCCTATGACTAGCGGGAGGTACGAGCAGTACTTC	CASSPMTSGRYEQYF
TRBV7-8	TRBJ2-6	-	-	TGTGCCAGCACTCTAGGGGGTGGGGCCAACGTCCTGACTTTC	CASTLGGGANVLTF
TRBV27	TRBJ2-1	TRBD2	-	TGTGCCAGCAGACTCAGCCTAGCGGGAGTTTCTAATGAGCAGTTCTTC	CASRLSLAGVSNEQFF
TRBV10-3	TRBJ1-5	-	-	TGTGCCATCAGTGAGTCTGGCGGTCGCAATCAGCCCCAGCATTTT	CAISESGGRNQPQHF
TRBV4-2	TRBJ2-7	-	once	TGTGCCAGCAGCCAAACCCCTGGGGCAGTATCCGGCGAGCAGTACTTC	CASSQTPGAVSGEQYF
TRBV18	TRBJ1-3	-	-	TGTGCCAGCTCACCAGAGGTATCTGGAAACACCATATATTTT	CASSPEVSGNTIYF
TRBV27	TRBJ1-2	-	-	TGTGCCAGCAGTTTAAACCGACAGGCGTCTGGCTATGGCTACACCTTC	CASSLNRQASGYGYTF
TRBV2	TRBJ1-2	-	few	TGTGCCAGCAGTGCACGGGGAGCGGGTGGCTACACCTTC	CASSARGAGGYTF
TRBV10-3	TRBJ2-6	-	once	TGTGCCATCCCTAGCTCTGGGGCCAACGTCCTGACTTTC	CAIPSSGANVLTF
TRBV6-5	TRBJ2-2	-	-	TGTGCCAGCAGTTTTACCTCAAGGGGTATGGCCGGGGAGCTGTTTTTT	CASSFTSRGMAGELFF
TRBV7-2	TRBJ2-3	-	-	TGTGCCAGCAGCTTGGGGCCACGACGCACAGATACGCAGTATTTT	CASSLGPRRTDTQYF
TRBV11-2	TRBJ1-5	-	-	TGTGCCAGCAGCTTCGCGTCTAATCAGCCCCAGCATTTT	CASSFASNQPQHF
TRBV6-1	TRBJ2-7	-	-	TGTGCCAGCAACGTGCAGGGCGCCTACGAGCAGTACTTC	CASNVQGAYEQYF
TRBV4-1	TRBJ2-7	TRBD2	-	TGCGCCAGCAGCCAAGACGGGAGGACCCCTCGGGAGCAGTACTTC	CASSQDGRTPREQYF
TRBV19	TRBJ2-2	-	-	TGTGCCAGTGGGACACCCAGGACCGGGGAGCTGTTTTTT	CASGTPRTGELFF
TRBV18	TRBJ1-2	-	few	TGTGCCAGCTCACCCACATCGGGACAAGGCCTTAACTATGGCTACACCTTC	CASSPTSGQGLNYGYTF
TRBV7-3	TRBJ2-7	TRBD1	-	TGTGCCAGCAGCTTAACCCGACAGGGGATAGGCGAGCAGTACTTC	CASSLTRQGIGEQYF